The clone carrying this TCR beta chain was counted ten times or more. No antigen is known for it. The data were obtained in a study of human T cells and chemical hapten exposure. Time point described: patch test 3, about 24 weeks after DPC sensitization. Noted treatment: therapeutic diphenylcyclopropenone sensitization with weekly scalp DPC. MiXCR was run by TCRdb on the RACE reads, yielding one entry per CDR3 protein. The sample has 55,000 to 75,000 distinct CDR3 sequences, roughly an eighth seen once. CDR1 and CDR2 from the germline V gene are MDHEN and SYDVKM. The germline V and J ends were trimmed by 1 base and 4 bases, with 4 bases remaining between them. There are 13 residues in the CDR3. General study results and limits: Because all patients had alopecia, their immune responses might differ from healthy ones.

The V call is TRBV28, the J call TRBJ2-2, with D unresolved. This TCR came from a man aged 25-40 years with alopecia areata. Some clones in this sample may be carry-over from other donors' samples. Sequenced material: whole blood, taken in connection with sensitization to the hapten diphenylcyclopropenone (DPC). CDR3 sequence reads: CASSLYATGELFF. The CDR3 DNA is TGTGCCAGCAGTTTATACGCCACCGGGGAGCTGTTTTTT.